The entry below describes one TCR beta chain. Its matching antigen is unknown. This PCR relied on a set of 60 Vbeta primers and 13 Jbeta primers. Original processing methods: About 11 million of about 80 million unique TCR beta chains were shared, per a later count. TCRdb's copy holds only in-frame clones and misses some; the assay was immunoSEQ multiplex PCR. V and J calls plus clone size are reproduced from that table; the DNA served to infer D and trimming. The sample includes around 100,000 clones, roughly 85% of them seen just once. The sample is drawn from a study of cytomegalovirus exposure and HLA in healthy donors. From germline, CDR1 is WNHNN and CDR2 SYGVQD (reference sequence). CDR3 length: 14 residues. Trimming stripped 2 bases from V and 1 base from J, with 5 bases between. Study-wide findings and caveats: TCR beta V- and J-gene trimming was later associated with a missense DCLRE1C variant. In an earlier analysis, most TCR beta V segments were productive about 90% or about 30% of the time.

The specimen was PBMCs. V usage is TRBV10-1 and J usage is TRBJ2-2; no clear D gene. The clonotype was recovered from a woman in her thirties or forties in good health and CMV-seronegative. In nucleotides, the CDR3 is TGCGCCAGCAGTGAGAGCTTGAACACCGGGGAGCTGTTTTTT. Its translation: CASSESLNTGELFF.